This TCR beta chain stems from a study of blood T cell repertoires in COVID-19. Overall study: The United States, Italy and Spain were the sources of the acute and convalescent COVID-19 samples. T cells, B-cell-depleted T cells, or PBMCs provided the cDNA or gDNA that served as material.

Germline CDR1 reads SGHRS; CDR2 reads YFSETQ. V was clipped by 4 bases and J by 1 base, with 8 bases between them. The CDR3 totals 13 residues. Data came from immunoSEQ multiplex PCR; TCRdb stores just in-frame clones and leaves some out. The sample comprises roughly 120,000 clones, about 81% of which are singletons, and less than 8% rests with the top ten. Sequenced sample: peripheral blood. The sequence came from a man aged 65 to 85 with acute or convalescent COVID-19. The chain recombines TRBV5-1 with TRBJ1-2, with D tentatively TRBD1 (5 bases). The CDR3 region is CASSQTVNYGYTF. DNA for the CDR3: TGCGCCAGCAGCCAGACAGTTAACTATGGCTACACCTTC. Based on the CDR3 plus reference TRBV5-1 and TRBJ1-2, the full variable domain is KAGVTQTPRYLIKTRGQQVTLSCSPISGHRSVSWYQQTPGQGLQFLFEYFSETQRNKGNFPGRFSGRQFSNSRSEMNVSTLELGDSALYLCASSQTVNYGYTFGSGTRLTVV.